Each of the 10 T cell receptor beta chains below was sequenced from the same sample in a study of shared clonotypes between healthy human individuals. TCRdb keeps only in-frame clones here, not all; method: immunoSEQ multiplex PCR. This table has about 1.1 million clones, approximately 78% appearing once. Input material: memory CD4+ T cells from PBMCs. Subset defined: CD45RA-negative fraction. These receptors came from a man between 18 and 35 years old in good health. Some clones in this sample may be carry-over from other donors' samples.

The V call is TRBV2, the J call TRBJ1-2, with a tentative D call TRBD1 (5 bases). The germline V gene has CDR1 SNHLY and CDR2 FYNNEI. The CDR3 runs 13 residues. Between the trimmed V and J ends, which lost 2 bases and 8 bases, there was a span of 12 bases. CDR3 sequence reads: CASSELGEGGYTF. In DNA form, the CDR3 reads TGTGCCAGCAGTGAACTAGGGGAGGGAGGCTACACCTTC.

The V and J genes are TRBV7-2 and TRBJ2-2, with TRBD2 as a possible D gene (5 bases). V lost 5 bases to trimming and J lost 7 bases, with 14 bases between them. The CDR3 contains 14 residues. Germline V gene sequence: CDR1 SGHTA, CDR2 FQGNSA. The CDR3 region has the DNA TGTGCCAGCAGCGTAACTAGTAACCTCGGGGAGCTGTTTTTT. As protein: CASSVTSNLGELFF.

The gene calls are TRBV7-2 and TRBJ1-3; D call uncertain. The CDR3 length is 15 residues. From germline, CDR1 is SGHTA and CDR2 FQGNSA. V was clipped by 5 bases and J by 4 bases, with 15 bases between them. The CDR3 reads CASSLRLGHGNTIYF. The DNA of the CDR3 is TGTGCCAGCAGCCTCCGCCTGGGCCACGGAAACACCATATATTTT. The full variable domain, with the rest looked up from reference TRBV7-2 and TRBJ1-3, is GAGVSQSPSNKVTEKGKDVELRCDPISGHTALYWYRQSLGQGLEFLIYFQGNSAPDKSGLPSDRFSAERTGGSVSTLTIQRTQQEDSAVYLCASSLRLGHGNTIYFGEGSWLTVV.

This chain joins TRBV7-2 and TRBJ1-3; D is unclear. The V end lost 5 bases, the J end lost 0 bases, and 8 bases lay between the germline ends. CDR1 and CDR2 (germline): SGHTA, FQGNSA. This CDR3 spans 14 amino acids. The CDR3 spells CASSAVVSGNTIYF. The CDR3 DNA reads as TGTGCCAGCAGCGCAGTGGTCTCTGGAAACACCATATATTTT.

Remarks on this clone: The sample contains more than one DNA sequence encoding this CDR3. V usage is TRBV6-5 and J usage is TRBJ2-3; no firm D call. Per the germline V gene, CDR1 is MNHEY and CDR2 is SVGAGI. V lost 0 bases, J lost 0 bases, and 1 base lay in between. The CDR3 has 13 amino acids. CDR3 region: CASSYSSTDTQYF. The CDR3 DNA reads TGTGCCAGCAGTTACTCGAGCACAGATACGCAGTATTTT.

V and J are TRBV28 and TRBJ2-5, with 8 bases fitting TRBD1. Judging by the DNA end, TRBJ2-7 fits better; the J call may be wrong. Germline V lookup: CDR1 MDHEN, CDR2 SYDVKM. The CDR3 consists of 14 residues. As DNA, the CDR3 is TGTGCCAGCAGTTTAGAGGGACAGGTCTACGAGCAGTACTTC. Encoded protein: CASSLEGQVYEQYF.

V and J are TRBV5-1 and TRBJ2-1, with D perhaps TRBD1 (5 bases). Germline values: CDR1 SGHRS, CDR2 YFSETQ. V was trimmed by 5 bases and J by 0 bases, leaving 12 bases between them. The CDR3 contains 15 residues. CDR3 protein: CASRPKGSSYNEQFF. The CDR3 nucleotides are TGCGCCAGCAGACCGAAGGGGTCCTCCTACAATGAGCAGTTCTTC.

The genes are TRBV18 and TRBJ1-5, with D possibly TRBD1 on 5 matching bases. The V end was cut by 5 bases, the J end by 4 bases, with 21 bases between. CDR1 and CDR2 from the germline V gene are KGHSH and LQKENI. The CDR3 runs 17 residues. The CDR3 DNA reads TGTGCCAGCTCAAGGTCAGAGTGGGACCCTCTAAATCAGCCCCAGCATTTT. Protein: CASSRSEWDPLNQPQHF.

This chain uses TRBV9 with TRBJ1-3; the D gene is possibly TRBD1 (5 bases). Germline V lookup: CDR1 SGDLS, CDR2 YYNGEE. With 3 bases removed from V and 0 bases from J, the gap between germline ends came to 7 bases. The CDR3 has 14 amino acids. CDR3 DNA sequence: TGTGCCAGCAGCGAGGGACCCTCTGGAAACACCATATATTTT. Translated: CASSEGPSGNTIYF. Based on the CDR3 plus reference TRBV9 and TRBJ1-3, the full variable domain is DSGVTQTPKHLITATGQRVTLRCSPRSGDLSVYWYQQSLDQGLQFLIQYYNGEERAKGNILERFSAQQFPDLHSELNLSSLELGDSALYFCASSEGPSGNTIYFGEGSWLTVV.

This clone showed up many times. The chain links TRBV6-5 to TRBJ1-2; 10 positions match TRBD1. This CDR3 has 16 amino acids. V dropped 1 base and J dropped 6; count of bases not matched to a gene: 8. Germline V lookup: CDR1 MNHEY, CDR2 SVGAGI. CDR3: CASSYWSGQGKDGYTF. For the CDR3, the DNA is TGTGCCAGCAGTTACTGGTCGGGACAGGGGAAGGATGGCTACACCTTC.